Sequencing of this T cell receptor beta chain was carried out in a study of CXCR3-negative and CXCR3-positive naive CD8 T cells. General study results and limits: Researchers reported similar TRBV-TRBJ usage in naive CXCR3-negative and CXCR3-positive cells, though memory differed. Against CXCR3-negative naive cells, CXCR3-positive naive cells showed more hydrophobic TRB CDR3s. Naive subsets displayed similar surface CD5, and TCR strength was inferred from TRB CDR3 properties. Diversity ran similarly high across both naive subsets but far lower in memory CD8+ cells.

CD45RO-CCR7+CD27+CD95- marked naive CD8+ T cells. Worth noting for this clonotype: The target antigen is unknown.

Preparation of TRB cDNA libraries relied on 5' RACE carrying UMI labels. Reanalyzing the 5' RACE reads, TCRdb keeps one entry per CDR3 protein, without DNA. The sample table includes about 150,000 distinct CDR3 sequences. This CDR3 comprises 17 residues. CDR1 is SGDLS, CDR2 YYNGEE, per germline. This rearrangement joins TRBV9 to TRBJ2-3; TCRdb proposes TRBD1, but this gene call is untestable without DNA. This sequence was found in a human donor in good health. Some clones in this sample may be carry-over from other donors' samples. The material sequenced was naive CXCR3+ CD8+ T cells from blood. Documented subset: CD45RO-CCR7+CD27+CD95- naive CD8+ T cells expressing CXCR3 (TNR3+). CDR3: CASSVQRSPGAADTQYF.